The entry that follows covers one TCR beta chain sequence. The source of the sample is a study of T cells after somatic rescue of genetic block. The protocol was immunoSEQ multiplex PCR, while the TCRdb copy is restricted to in-frame clones and leaves out a portion. The sample includes roughly 110,000 clones, under 95% of them seen just once. CDR1 SGHDT and CDR2 YYEEEE come from the germline V gene. The CDR3 consists of 14 residues. Trimming removed 5 bases at V and 0 bases at J, with 9 bases between. The specimen sequenced was peripheral blood mononuclear cells (PBMCs). The chain couples TRBV5-6 to TRBJ1-5, with D unclear. The receptor was isolated from a woman between 18 and 29 years old. CDR3 loop: CASSRRGSNQPQHF. The CDR3 DNA reads as TGTGCCAGCAGTCGACGGGGTAGCAATCAGCCCCAGCATTTT.